This TCR beta chain was documented in a study of T cell changes during pregnancy in multiple sclerosis. Assay used: immunoSEQ multiplex PCR; TCRdb lists only in-frame clones, some missing. The sample has 70,000 to 90,000 clones, about 93% seen once. The ends lost 4 bases at V and 4 bases at J; junction bases unmatched: 6. CDR3 length equals 15 residues. Germline V CDR1 and CDR2: MNHNS, SASEGT. The receptor's source is a female donor with multiple sclerosis, enrolled in a pregnancy study. Sequenced material: peripheral blood, taken in the first trimester of pregnancy. The chain joins TRBV6-1 to TRBJ1-1; 10 nucleotides agree with TRBD1. The CDR3 region has the DNA TGTGCCAGCAGTGGACGGACAGGGGGTACCACTGAAGCTTTCTTT. Protein: CASSGRTGGTTEAFF.